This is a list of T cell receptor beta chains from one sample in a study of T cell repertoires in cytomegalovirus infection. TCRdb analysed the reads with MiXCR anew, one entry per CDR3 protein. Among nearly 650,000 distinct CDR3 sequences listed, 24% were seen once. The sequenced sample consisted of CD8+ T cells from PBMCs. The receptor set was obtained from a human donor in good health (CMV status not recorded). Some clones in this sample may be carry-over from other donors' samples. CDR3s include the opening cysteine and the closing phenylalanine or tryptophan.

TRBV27,CASSYGEYNEQFF
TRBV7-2,CASSLPPYNEQFF
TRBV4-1,CASSQQQGVPQFNTGELFF
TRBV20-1,CSARVSQGSSNQPQHF
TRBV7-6,CASSPRTGTAGELFF
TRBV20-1,CSARDSDSGANVLTF
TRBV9,CASSLYRETGELFF
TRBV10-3,CATSEGRETQYF
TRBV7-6,CASSGLLFSYDEQFF
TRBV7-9,CASSQDASSTYEQYF
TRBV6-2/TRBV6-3,CATGGPSWAQHF
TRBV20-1,CSATGTSGGSSYNEQFF
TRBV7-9,CASSWTGTNYGYTF
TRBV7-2,CASRGGITEAFF
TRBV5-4,CASSLSDQAYEQYF
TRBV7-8,CASSLTGQELISPLHF
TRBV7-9,CASSLEGGNTIYF
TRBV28,CASSLMQGPQTGELFF
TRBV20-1,CSASEGALANEKLFF
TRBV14,CASSRRFQGDTEAFF
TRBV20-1,CSARGWGMSSPLHF
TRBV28,CASSPGQGIANF
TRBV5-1,CASAGQAKQFF
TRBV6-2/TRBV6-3,CASSPAGRQNYGYTF
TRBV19,CASTGTGANTEAFF
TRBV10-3,CAISGQGPYNEQFF
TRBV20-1,CSAREGQRMYQETQYF
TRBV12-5,CASGPTSGNTDTQYF
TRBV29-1,CSAAMEGEKLFF
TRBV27,CASSLSGLPNTGELFF
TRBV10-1,CASSEGSGEQYF
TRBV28,CASSLQWPNSPLHF
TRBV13,CASAVDTEAFF
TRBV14,CASSRARLSYNEQFF
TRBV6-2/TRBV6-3,CASSFSPLDSLNTEAFF
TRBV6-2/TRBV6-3,CASSYARTQYF
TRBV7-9,CASAQGGYGYTF
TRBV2,CASRSADYSNQPQHF
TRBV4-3,CASSQIQGPYNEQFF
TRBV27,CASSLRGAGVLQETQYF
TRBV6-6,CASSSSVTFTDTQYF